These 9 T cell receptor beta chains were all obtained from the same sample, sequenced in a study of T cell changes during pregnancy in multiple sclerosis. Assay used: immunoSEQ multiplex PCR; TCRdb lists only in-frame clones, some missing. The profile covers tens of thousands of clones, with 88% appearing a single time and 5.9% taken by the ten largest. The sequenced sample was CD8+ T cells from peripheral blood mononuclear cells, obtained after pregnancy. These receptors all stem from a female donor in good health, enrolled as a control in a pregnancy study.

This sequence joins TRBV6-5 and TRBJ1-1, with D maybe TRBD1 (6 bases). Trimming cost V 4 bases and J 0 bases, with 15 bases left between them. Germline loops: CDR1 MNHEY, CDR2 SVGAGI. The CDR3 spans 16 residues. The CDR3 DNA reads TGTGCCAGCAGTTCCCTGACAGGTTTCATGAACACTGAAGCTTTCTTT. Residues: CASSSLTGFMNTEAFF.

This clone was picked up one time. The chain links TRBV27 to TRBJ2-3; D is ambiguous. Looked up from germline, CDR1 is MNHEY and CDR2 is SMNVEV (reference sequence). This CDR3 is built from 15 residues. V was clipped by 6 bases and J by 0 bases, with 13 bases between them. As DNA, the CDR3 is TGTGCCAGCAGCCCCGAGGTGGCGAGCACAGATACGCAGTATTTT. Translated, it gives CASSPEVASTDTQYF.

The genes are TRBV10-1 and TRBJ2-1, with unresolved D. Trimming left V 8 bases short and J 6 bases short, with 11 bases between. The CDR3 covers 12 residues. Germline CDR1 WNHNN, CDR2 SYGVQD (reference sequence). DNA of the CDR3: TGCGCCAGCCCCAGGCCTCGCAATGAGCAGTTCTTC. It codes for CASPRPRNEQFF.

This chain joins TRBV7-9 and TRBJ2-7; D may be TRBD1 (6 bases). The length of the CDR3 is 13 residues. Trimming took 3 bases from V and 1 from J, leaving 7 bases between them. Germline CDR1 SEHNR, CDR2 FQNEAQ (reference sequence). This CDR3 reads CASSFGQSYEQYF. The CDR3 bases are TGTGCCAGCAGCTTCGGACAGTCCTACGAGCAGTACTTC.

The CDR3 sequence: CASSLQRELFF. The CDR3 nucleotides are TGTGCCAGCAGCTTACAGAGGGAGCTGTTTTTT. V is TRBV7-3 and J is TRBJ2-2; D is ambiguous. The CDR3 has 11 residues. V gave up 2 bases and J gave up 9 bases, with 4 bases separating them. Germline CDR1 and CDR2: SGHTA and FQGTGA.

The chain carries TRBV9 and TRBJ1-2; TRBD1 aligns across 7 bases. Germline CDR1 is SGDLS and CDR2 is YYNGEE. Trimming removed 4 bases from V and 2 bases from J; junction bases left unmatched: 11. CDR3 length: 16 amino acids. This CDR3 is CASSPYTGDGNYGYTF. The CDR3 DNA follows: TGTGCCAGCAGCCCATACACAGGGGACGGGAACTATGGCTACACCTTC.

The chain combines TRBV23-1 with TRBJ2-1; 9 positions agree with TRBD2. TRBV23-1 is annotated as an ORF whose role is uncertain. The CDR3 contains 23 residues. V shed 7 bases, J shed 5 bases, and the junction held 33 bases outside the gene matches. Written as DNA, the CDR3 is TGCGCCAGCACCCCAACGCGCAGGGGACGACGGGCTAGCGGGGTTGTTTCTAACAATGAGCAGTTCTTC. Protein sequence: CASTPTRRGRRASGVVSNNEQFF.

The chain links TRBV4-1 to TRBJ1-1; perhaps TRBD1 as D (5 bases). Germline CDR1 is MGHRA and CDR2 is YSYEKL. This CDR3 region has 17 residues. Trimming stripped 0 bases from V and 0 bases from J, with 14 bases between. DNA of the CDR3: TGCGCCAGCAGCCAAGATGGAACAGGCGGGATGAACACTGAAGCTTTCTTT. Its translation is CASSQDGTGGMNTEAFF.

This sequence joins TRBV10-1 and TRBJ2-7; TRBD2 might be the D (5 bases). V lost 5 bases and J lost 1, with 18 bases in between. Per germline, CDR1 WNHNN and CDR2 SYGVQD (reference sequence). CDR3 length: 16 amino acids. The CDR3 sequence is CASSPGSSRPSYEQYF. CDR3 in DNA: TGCGCCAGCAGTCCGGGGAGCTCCAGACCTTCCTACGAGCAGTACTTC.